This TCR beta chain comes out of a study of blood T cells in healthy people across ages. The CDR3 sequence is 16 residues long. The germline V gene encodes CDR1 LGHDT and CDR2 YNNKEL (reference sequence). Trimming removed 0 bases from V and 2 bases from J, with 13 bases in between. In its sample, this clonotype was seen a few times. A sample-barcoded 5' primer and a J-beta primer mix were used in a second PCR of roughly 7 to 11 cycles. TCRdb processed the 5' RACE reads anew with MiXCR; each CDR3 protein has one entry. The sample holds more than 450,000 distinct CDR3 sequences, about 25% seen once. The sample was also linked to a second study, of T cells of mothers and their children.

The TCR sequence derives from a boy aged 2 to 10 in good health. This chain connects TRBV3-1 to TRBJ1-2; no clear D gene. Sample: blood. This chain's CDR3 is CASSQERVVVNYGYTF. DNA for the CDR3: TGTGCCAGCAGCCAAGAAAGGGTGGTCGTCAACTATGGCTACACCTTC.